The clone carrying this TCR beta chain was seen a handful of times. The data originate from a study of blood T cell repertoires in COVID-19. Overall study context: Samples came from the United States, Italy and Spain, spanning acute and convalescent COVID-19.

Study processing details: Counts of nucleated cells, estimated from reference gene primer amplification, were obtained. Data came from immunoSEQ multiplex PCR; TCRdb stores just in-frame clones and leaves some out. The V and J calls and clone size come from that table; D and trimming were worked out from the DNA. The data contain fewer than 500,000 clones, 87% of them seen just once; the ten biggest clones take up 0.7%. Germline V gene sequence: CDR1 GTSNPN, CDR2 SVGIG (reference sequence). This CDR3 comprises 14 residues. Trimming shortened V by 3 bases and J by 5 bases, and 14 bases separated the two germline ends.

The receptor comes from a woman between 18 and 30 years old who had recovered from COVID-19. The sample consisted of PBMCs or T cells enriched from blood (not recorded which). The chain links TRBV30 to TRBJ2-1; the D gene is possibly TRBD1 (5 bases). In nucleotides, the CDR3 is TGTGCCTGGAGGGGTAGCAGGGTAGACAATGAGCAGTTCTTC. It is translated as CAWRGSRVDNEQFF.